This T cell receptor (beta chain) was sequenced in a study of cytomegalovirus exposure and HLA in healthy donors. The overall study: Clustering assigned 81% of the approximately 400 genotyped donors to the Caucasian-associated ancestry cluster.

The PCR was carried out with 60 Vbeta primers and 13 Jbeta primers. The assay was immunoSEQ multiplex PCR, and TCRdb's table has in-frame clones only and misses some. Counted here are 35,000 to 45,000 clones, approximately 80% occurring once; the ten biggest clones make up about 10%. Overall study results and limits: The sole available immune exposure information was CMV serostatus. The productive fraction for most TCR beta V segments was about 90% or about 30% in an earlier analysis.

Worth noting for this clone: The antigen is not known.

Sequencing was done on a sample of PBMCs. The sequence derives from a young woman in good health and CMV-seropositive.

CDR3 sequence: CASSPPAPSVEQFF. CDR3 nucleotide sequence: TGTGCCAGCTCACCCCCAGCACCTAGTGTTGAGCAGTTCTTC. The V gene is TRBV18, the J gene TRBJ2-1; D is unclear. Trimming removed 3 bases at V and 9 bases at J, with 15 bases between. CDR1 and CDR2 from the germline V gene are KGHSH and LQKENI. CDR3 length: 14 amino acids.